The 8 T cell receptor beta chains listed next were all sequenced from one sample in a study of cytomegalovirus exposure and HLA in healthy donors. Researchers ran the PCR with 60 Vbeta and 13 Jbeta primers. Using immunoSEQ multiplex PCR, the repertoire was profiled, and TCRdb retains in-frame clones only, with some absent. The sample holds 60,000 or so clones, about 79% seen once. The source material was PBMCs. The receptor source for this set is a man in his forties or fifties in good health and CMV-seronegative.

The chain recombines TRBV10-3 with TRBJ1-3; TRBD1 is a possible D gene (6 bases). The germline V and J ends were trimmed by 10 bases and 4 bases, with 17 bases remaining between them. The germline V gene encodes CDR1 ENHRY and CDR2 SYGVKD. This CDR3 is built from 14 residues. The CDR3 here is CATHSTGTGNTIYF. The CDR3 bases are TGTGCCACTCATTCTACAGGGACGGGAAACACCATATATTTT.

The rearrangement uses TRBV6-6 and TRBJ1-6; the D is unclear. This CDR3 comprises 13 residues. Germline V lookup: CDR1 MNHNY, CDR2 SVGAGI (reference sequence). The germline V and J ends were trimmed by 6 bases and 8 bases, with 11 bases remaining between them. Here the CDR3 reads CASSPGMDSPLHF. CDR3 nucleotide sequence: TGTGCCAGCAGCCCGGGGATGGATTCACCCCTCCACTTT.

This clone was found a few times. The chain recombines TRBV29-1 with TRBJ2-7, with 7 bases matching TRBD1. The V gene's germline CDR1 is SQVTM and CDR2 ANQGSEA. J was trimmed by 5 bases and V by 5 bases; bases with no gene match: 9. This CDR3 has 13 residues. The DNA of the CDR3 is TGCAGCGTTCTAGTCCGGGACAGAAACGAGCAGTACTTC. Encoded protein: CSVLVRDRNEQYF.

This chain connects TRBV28 to TRBJ1-1, with D hard to call. The germline V and J ends were trimmed by 5 bases and 10 bases, with 20 bases remaining between them. There are 14 residues in the CDR3. CDR1 and CDR2 from the germline V gene are MDHEN and SYDVKM. The CDR3 DNA follows: TGTGCCAGCAGTCCCCTTTCCCCGCAGAATCGAGCTTTCTTT. Translated, it gives CASSPLSPQNRAFF.

The CDR3 DNA reads as TGTGCCAGCAGGCCCACCACTGTAGAGGGTGCCCGCGGCTACACCTTC. Its protein is CASRPTTVEGARGYTF. V gene TRBV27 combines with J gene TRBJ1-2; D gene unclear. Trimming took 6 bases from V and 8 from J, leaving 25 bases between them. The CDR3 length is 16 residues. CDR1 MNHEY and CDR2 SMNVEV come from the germline V gene (reference sequence).

V is TRBV30 and J is TRBJ1-1; D is undetermined. Germline lookup yields CDR1 GTSNPN and CDR2 SVGIG (reference sequence). Trimming left V 1 base short and J 0 bases short, with 6 bases between. The length of the CDR3 is 13 residues. This chain's CDR3 is CAWSASMNTEAFF. DNA for the CDR3: TGTGCCTGGAGTGCAAGCATGAACACTGAAGCTTTCTTT.

The rearrangement uses TRBV6-1 and TRBJ2-7; TRBD2 aligns across 9 bases. CDR3 length: 15 amino acids. V gave up 7 bases and J gave up 3 bases; unmatched junction bases: 10. Looked up from germline, CDR1 is MNHNS and CDR2 is SASEGT. The DNA for the CDR3 is TGTGCCAGCACCGCGTCCCTAGCGGGGAGCTACGAGCAGTACGTC. Translation gives CASTASLAGSYEQYV.

The chain has TRBV5-1 and TRBJ2-5, with TRBD1 matching 7 bases. The trim removed 4 bases at V and 1 base at J, leaving 10 bases unmatched. Germline assignment: CDR1 SGHRS and CDR2 YFSETQ. The CDR3 sequence is 16 residues long. CDR3 amino acids: CASSPVGRGFQETQYF. DNA for the CDR3: TGCGCCAGCAGCCCCGTAGGCAGGGGGTTCCAAGAGACCCAGTACTTC.